The next 5 T cell receptor beta chains were all read from a single sample in a study of blood T cell repertoires in COVID-19. The data were produced by immunoSEQ multiplex PCR, yet TCRdb's version contains in-frame clones alone and is incomplete. The sample has 200,000 to 300,000 clones, around 88% seen once. Material: PBMCs or T cells enriched from blood (not recorded which). These receptors were obtained from a woman aged 35 to 49 with acute COVID-19.

The chain has TRBV10-3 and TRBJ2-7; D is unclear. CDR3 size: 14 residues. Deletions cut 0 bases from V and 3 bases from J, with 9 bases between. CDR1 and CDR2 from the germline V gene are ENHRY and SYGVKD. Here the CDR3 DNA reads TGTGCCATCAGTGAGTCGGAGACTGTCTACGAGCAGTACGTC. Its translation is CAISESETVYEQYV.

The genes are TRBV10-1 and TRBJ1-6, with 11 bases matching TRBD1. Losses at the gene ends were 11 bases for V and 7 bases for J; bases not matched to a gene: 10. CDR1 is WNHNN and CDR2 is SYGVQD in the germline V gene (reference sequence). The CDR3 loop spans 15 amino acids. This CDR3 is CAPKPGQGVNSPLHF. CDR3 bases: TGCGCCCCTAAACCGGGACAGGGGGTAAATTCACCCCTCCACTTT.

This clone has a handful of counts. This sequence joins TRBV7-2 and TRBJ1-1, with D possibly matching TRBD1 (5 bases). This CDR3 is 14 amino acids long. Looked up from germline, CDR1 is SGHTA and CDR2 is FQGNSA. Trimming left V 7 bases short and J 0 bases short, with 12 bases between. The CDR3 is CASNSGNMNTEAFF. Written as DNA, the CDR3 is TGTGCCAGCAACTCAGGGAACATGAACACTGAAGCTTTCTTT.

About this clone itself: The same CDR3 is also encoded by other DNA sequences in this sample. This chain links TRBV5-1 with TRBJ2-1; weak D call: TRBD1 (5 bases). Deletions cut 4 bases from V and 4 bases from J, with 9 bases between. Germline assignment: CDR1 SGHRS and CDR2 YFSETQ. CDR3 size: 13 residues. The CDR3 region is CASSLDSYNEQFF. In DNA form, the CDR3 reads TGCGCCAGCAGCCTAGACAGTTACAATGAGCAGTTCTTC.

This chain uses TRBV6-5 with TRBJ2-1; 12 bases fit TRBD2. The ends lost 6 bases at V and 8 bases at J; junction bases unmatched: 5. The CDR3 covers 14 residues. Germline CDR1 MNHEY, CDR2 SVGAGI. The CDR3 loop reads CASRPTSGRYEQFF. The CDR3 DNA follows: TGTGCCAGCAGACCGACTAGCGGGAGATATGAGCAGTTCTTC.